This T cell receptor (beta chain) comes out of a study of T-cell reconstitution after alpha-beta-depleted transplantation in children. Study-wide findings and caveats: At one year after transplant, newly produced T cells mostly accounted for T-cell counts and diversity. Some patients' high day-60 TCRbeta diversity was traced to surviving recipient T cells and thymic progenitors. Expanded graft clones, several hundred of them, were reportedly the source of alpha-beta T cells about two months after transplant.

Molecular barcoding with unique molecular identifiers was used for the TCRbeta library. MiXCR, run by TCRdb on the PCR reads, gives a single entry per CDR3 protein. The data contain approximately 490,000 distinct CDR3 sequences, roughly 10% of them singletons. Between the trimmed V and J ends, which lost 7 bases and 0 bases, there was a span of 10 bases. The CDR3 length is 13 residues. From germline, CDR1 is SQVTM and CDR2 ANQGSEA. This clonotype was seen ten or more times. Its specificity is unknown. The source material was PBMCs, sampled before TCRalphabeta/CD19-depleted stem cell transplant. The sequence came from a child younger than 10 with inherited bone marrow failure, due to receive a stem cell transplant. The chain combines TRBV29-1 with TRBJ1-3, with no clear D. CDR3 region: CSAQASSGNTIYF. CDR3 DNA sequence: TGCAGCGCCCAAGCGAGCTCTGGAAACACCATATATTTT.